This TCR beta chain was profiled in a study of blood T cell repertoires in COVID-19. Study context: Spain, Italy and the United States supplied samples that represented acute and convalescent COVID-19. PBMCs, B-cell-depleted T cells, or T cells were the source of the cDNA or gDNA that made up the material.

Original handling: Estimation of nucleated cell counts relied on the amplification of reference gene primers. This table comes from immunoSEQ multiplex PCR, and its TCRdb copy is limited to in-frame clones, with some not included. That table gives V, J and clone size, and the DNA gave D and trimming. The sample includes roughly 340,000 clones, 91% of them seen just once. The ends were cut back, 7 bases at V and 0 bases at J, with 16 bases in the middle. The CDR3 is 16 residues long. CDR1 and CDR2 (germline): LNHDA, SQIVND (reference sequence). The chain uses TRBV19 and TRBJ1-5; D is perhaps TRBD1 (6 bases). The sequenced sample consisted of peripheral blood. The sequence was obtained from a woman aged 18-29 years who had recovered from COVID-19. The CDR3 DNA reads TGTGCCAGTATGGGGCGCAGGGACAATAGCAATCAGCCCCAGCATTTT. Amino acids: CASMGRRDNSNQPQHF.